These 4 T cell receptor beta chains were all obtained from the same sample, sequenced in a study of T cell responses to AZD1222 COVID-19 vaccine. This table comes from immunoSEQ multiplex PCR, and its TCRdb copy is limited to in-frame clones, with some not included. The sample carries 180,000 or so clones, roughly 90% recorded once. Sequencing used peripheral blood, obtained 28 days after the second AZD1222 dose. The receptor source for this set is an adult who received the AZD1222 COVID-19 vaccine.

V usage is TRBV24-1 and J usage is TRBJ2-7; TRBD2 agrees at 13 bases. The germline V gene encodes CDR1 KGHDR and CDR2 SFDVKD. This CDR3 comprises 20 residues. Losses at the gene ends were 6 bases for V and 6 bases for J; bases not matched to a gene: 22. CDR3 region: CATSRIRTSGSHFLLCEQYF. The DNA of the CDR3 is TGTGCCACCAGTCGGATAAGGACTAGCGGGAGTCATTTTCTATTGTGCGAGCAGTACTTC.

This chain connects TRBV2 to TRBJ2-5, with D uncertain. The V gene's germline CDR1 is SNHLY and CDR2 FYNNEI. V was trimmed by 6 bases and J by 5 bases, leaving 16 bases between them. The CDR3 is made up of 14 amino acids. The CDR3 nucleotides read TGTGCCAGCAGAGTACAGCCTGCCGGTGAGACCCAGTACTTC. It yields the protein CASRVQPAGETQYF.

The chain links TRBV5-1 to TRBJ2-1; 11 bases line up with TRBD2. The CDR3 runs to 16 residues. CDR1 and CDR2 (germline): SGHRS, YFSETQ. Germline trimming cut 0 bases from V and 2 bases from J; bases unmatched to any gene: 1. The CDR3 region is CASSLGLAGPYNEQFF. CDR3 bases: TGCGCCAGCAGCTTGGGACTAGCGGGGCCCTACAATGAGCAGTTCTTC.

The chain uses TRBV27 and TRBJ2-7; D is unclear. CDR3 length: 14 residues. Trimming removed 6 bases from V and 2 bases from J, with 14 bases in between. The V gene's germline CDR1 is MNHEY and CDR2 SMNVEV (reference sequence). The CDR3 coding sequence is TGTGCCAGCAGGGCATGGCATGCTCCCTACGAGCAGTACTTC. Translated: CASRAWHAPYEQYF.